What follows are 23 T cell receptor beta chains derived from one specimen sequenced in a study of blood T cell repertoires in COVID-19. The method was immunoSEQ multiplex PCR; TCRdb's version includes in-frame clones alone and lacks a portion of them. This sample has some 87,000 clones, with roughly 92% found just once. What was sequenced was peripheral blood. The receptors shown here come from a woman aged 55-69 years with active COVID-19.

V gene TRBV7-9 combines with J gene TRBJ2-2; D may be TRBD1 (6 bases). Per the germline V gene, CDR1 is SEHNR and CDR2 is FQNEAQ (reference sequence). Trimming removed 5 bases at V and 3 bases at J, with 13 bases between. The CDR3 contains 15 residues. This CDR3 is CASSRNRADTGELFF. Written as DNA, the CDR3 is TGTGCCAGCAGCCGCAACAGGGCGGACACCGGGGAGCTGTTTTTT.

The chain carries TRBV19 and TRBJ1-2, with TRBD1 identical over 7 bases. The CDR3 extends over 14 amino acids. V trimming: 7 bases; J trimming: 8 bases; junction bases outside the gene matches: 13. CDR1 and CDR2 (germline): LNHDA, SQIVND (reference sequence). CDR3 sequence: CASIATGALGGYTF. CDR3 DNA sequence: TGTGCCAGTATCGCAACAGGGGCCCTAGGAGGCTACACCTTC.

CDR3 nucleotide sequence: TGTGCCAGCAGTGAAGGGGGGCAAGCTGGAAACACCATATATTTT. Translation: CASSEGGQAGNTIYF. The V and J genes are TRBV6-1 and TRBJ1-3, with D possibly matching TRBD1 (6 bases). The CDR3 contains 15 residues. The germline V gene encodes CDR1 MNHNS and CDR2 SASEGT. Trimming pared 1 base from V and 2 bases from J, leaving 9 bases between.

The chain employs TRBV24-1 and TRBJ2-1; D is possibly TRBD2 (7 bases). Germline assignment: CDR1 KGHDR and CDR2 SFDVKD. Between the trimmed V and J ends, which lost 0 bases and 9 bases, there was a span of 20 bases. The CDR3 spans 17 residues. In nucleotides, the CDR3 is TGTGCCACCAGTGATTTGAAGCGGGACACCTCACCGAGTGAGCAGTTCTTC. Its translation: CATSDLKRDTSPSEQFF.

This chain links TRBV11-3 with TRBJ2-7, with 8 bases matching TRBD1. The germline V gene encodes CDR1 SGHNT and CDR2 YENEEA. This CDR3 spans 14 amino acids. V trimming: 6 bases; J trimming: 2 bases; junction bases outside the gene matches: 6. The DNA of the CDR3 is TGTGCCAGCAGACCTAGGACAGGGCCCTACGAGCAGTACTTC. Protein sequence: CASRPRTGPYEQYF. Full variable domain (remainder filled in from reference TRBV11-3 and TRBJ2-7): EAGVVQSPRYKIIEKKQPVAFWCNPISGHNTLYWYLQNLGQGPELLIRYENEEAVDDSQLPKDRFSAERLKGVDSTLKIQPAELGDSAVYLCASRPRTGPYEQYFGPGTRLTVT.

This chain uses TRBV10-2 with TRBJ2-2, with a tentative D call TRBD1 (6 bases). In germline, CDR1 is WSHSY, CDR2 SAAADI. This CDR3 contains 14 residues. V was shortened by 6 bases and J by 2 bases, with 10 bases between the two germline ends. Here the CDR3 DNA reads TGCGCCAGCAGGGACAGCTTAAACACCGGGGAGCTGTTTTTT. Its protein product is CASRDSLNTGELFF.

V usage is TRBV7-8 and J usage is TRBJ1-4; D unclear. The CDR3 runs 13 residues. Per germline, CDR1 SGHVS and CDR2 FQNEAQ. The V end lost 1 base, the J end lost 8 bases, and 8 bases lay between the germline ends. The CDR3 sequence: CASSLGSVEKLFF. The CDR3 DNA reads TGTGCCAGCAGCTTAGGATCAGTCGAAAAACTGTTTTTT.

This clone has just one count. The J gene is TRBJ1-5, the V gene TRBV19; 8 bases match TRBD1. This CDR3 is built from 17 residues. Germline lookup yields CDR1 LNHDA and CDR2 SQIVND (reference sequence). Losses at the gene ends were 6 bases for V and 4 bases for J; bases not matched to a gene: 14. This CDR3 reads CASSRAAGQAKNQPQHF. In DNA, the CDR3 is TGTGCCAGTAGCCGAGCTGCGGGACAGGCAAAGAATCAGCCCCAGCATTTT.

The chain recombines TRBV15 with TRBJ2-7; weak D call: TRBD1 (5 bases). The CDR3 runs to 13 residues. V gave up 8 bases and J gave up 2 bases, with 13 bases separating them. Germline V gene sequence: CDR1 LNHNV, CDR2 YYDKDF (reference sequence). This chain's CDR3 is CATARDRTYEQYF. The CDR3 region has the DNA TGTGCCACCGCCCGCGACAGAACCTACGAGCAGTACTTC.

The CDR3 region has the DNA TGTGCCAGCAGCTTGGAAGGGACAGGGAATAATCAGCCCCAGCATTTT. Protein: CASSLEGTGNNQPQHF. The chain links TRBV5-5 to TRBJ1-5, with 9 bases fitting TRBD1. Losses at the gene ends were 0 bases for V and 4 bases for J; bases not matched to a gene: 5. Germline loops: CDR1 SGHKS, CDR2 YYEKEE (reference sequence). The CDR3 totals 16 residues.

The chain joins TRBV6-5 to TRBJ2-7, with 8 bases identical to TRBD1. The V gene's germline CDR1 is MNHEY and CDR2 SVGAGI. J was trimmed by 2 bases and V by 4 bases; bases with no gene match: 4. The CDR3 has 14 amino acids. The CDR3 here is CASSSGQATYEQYF. The DNA for the CDR3 is TGTGCCAGCAGTTCGGGACAGGCTACCTACGAGCAGTACTTC.

V is TRBV28 and J is TRBJ2-7; 7 bases are shared with TRBD1. The CDR3 totals 14 residues. CDR1 is MDHEN, CDR2 SYDVKM, per germline. With 4 bases clipped from V and 2 bases from J, the junction kept 5 bases outside the gene matches. The CDR3 sequence: CASSSGQEPYEQYF. The CDR3 DNA follows: TGTGCCAGCAGTTCCGGACAGGAACCCTACGAGCAGTACTTC.

The sample holds one count of this clone. V gene TRBV5-4 combines with J gene TRBJ2-5, with D maybe TRBD1 (5 bases). This CDR3 spans 16 amino acids. From germline, CDR1 is SGHNT and CDR2 YYREEE (reference sequence). V was pared by 0 bases and J by 4 bases, with 16 bases between. Here the CDR3 DNA reads TGTGCCAGCAGCTTGGGGCAGGGTGAGCTAATAGAGACCCAGTACTTC. Its translation is CASSLGQGELIETQYF.

This chain connects TRBV7-6 to TRBJ2-7; D is ambiguous. Trimming left V 5 bases short and J 2 bases short, with 10 bases between. The germline V gene encodes CDR1 SGHVS and CDR2 FNYEAQ. The CDR3 totals 13 residues. Here the CDR3 DNA reads TGTGCCAGCAGCCCTCCCCAGGCCTACGAGCAGTACTTC. Translated, it gives CASSPPQAYEQYF.

The chain uses TRBV5-1 and TRBJ2-5; TRBD1 agrees at 8 bases. The ends lost 5 bases at V and 4 bases at J; junction bases unmatched: 4. CDR3 length: 13 residues. CDR1 is SGHRS, CDR2 YFSETQ, per germline. The CDR3 bases are TGCGCCAGCAGTAGTGACAGGGGAGAGACCCAGTACTTC. The encoded protein is CASSSDRGETQYF.

The chain has TRBV27 and TRBJ2-5; 9 nucleotides align to TRBD2. The V segment lost 6 bases and the J segment 2 bases; nucleotides outside the gene matches: 1. Germline V gene sequence: CDR1 MNHEY, CDR2 SMNVEV (reference sequence). This CDR3 spans 13 amino acids. The CDR3 nucleotides are TGTGCCAGCAGGGGACTAGCTCAAGAGACCCAGTACTTC. Its protein product is CASRGLAQETQYF.

The V gene is TRBV2, the J gene TRBJ2-2; D gene ambiguous. Germline V gene data show CDR1 as SNHLY and CDR2 as FYNNEI. V shed 1 base and J shed 5 bases, with 8 bases lying between them. The CDR3 is 14 residues long. DNA for the CDR3: TGTGCCAGCAGTGAAGGACTTTTGACCGGGGAGCTGTTTTTT. Protein: CASSEGLLTGELFF.

The CDR3 protein is CASDQGGSNYGYTF. The CDR3 DNA is TGTGCCAGCGACCAGGGAGGGAGTAACTATGGCTACACCTTC. The chain combines TRBV19 with TRBJ1-2; perhaps TRBD1 as D (5 bases). V shed 9 bases and J shed 1 base, with 15 bases lying between them. The CDR3 extends over 14 amino acids. CDR1 and CDR2 from the germline V gene are LNHDA and SQIVND (reference sequence).

The chain uses TRBV5-6 and TRBJ2-1; TRBD2 is a possible D gene (7 bases). Germline CDR1 is SGHDT and CDR2 is YYEEEE. The CDR3 runs 17 residues. With 4 bases removed from V and 0 bases from J, the gap between germline ends came to 17 bases. The CDR3 is CASSRMGGRSSYNEQFF. DNA for the CDR3: TGTGCCAGCAGCCGGATGGGGGGGCGAAGCTCCTACAATGAGCAGTTCTTC.

The chain carries TRBV20-1 and TRBJ2-5; TRBD2 might be the D (6 bases). Trimming removed 7 bases from V and 2 bases from J, with 8 bases in between. Per germline, CDR1 DFQATT and CDR2 SNEGSKA (reference sequence). CDR3 length equals 11 residues. CDR3 nucleotide sequence: TGCAGTGGGGGGGTTCAAGAGACCCAGTACTTC. Amino acids: CSGGVQETQYF.

The rearrangement links TRBV3-1 (or the pseudogene TRBV3-2) to TRBJ2-5; the D gene is possibly TRBD2 (5 bases). Germline values: CDR1 LGHDT, CDR2 YNNKEL (reference sequence). The CDR3 extends over 15 amino acids. Between the trimmed V and J ends, which lost 1 base and 4 bases, there was a span of 13 bases. The CDR3 DNA reads TGTGCCAGCAGCCAAGCCGGGATCCAAGGAGAGACCCAGTACTTC. The encoded protein is CASSQAGIQGETQYF.

The rearrangement links TRBV11-2 to TRBJ2-5; 7 bases line up with TRBD2. CDR3 size: 15 residues. V shed 1 base and J 1 base; nucleotides not matched to a gene: 3. The germline gives CDR1 SGHAT, CDR2 FQNNGV. CDR3 in amino acids: CASSLAGTTQETQYF. CDR3 sequence (DNA): TGTGCCAGCAGCTTAGCCGGGACTACCCAAGAGACCCAGTACTTC. The full variable domain, its missing parts supplied by reference TRBV11-2 and TRBJ2-5, is EAGVAQSPRYKIIEKRQSVAFWCNPISGHATLYWYQQILGQGPKLLIQFQNNGVVDDSQLPKDRFSAERLKGVDSTLKIQPAKLEDSAVYLCASSLAGTTQETQYFGPGTRLLVL.

The genes are TRBV6-6 and TRBJ1-5; 8 positions match TRBD1. There are 13 residues in the CDR3. In germline, CDR1 is MNHNY, CDR2 SVGAGI (reference sequence). Losses at the gene ends were 6 bases for V and 4 bases for J; bases not matched to a gene: 2. CDR3 sequence (DNA): TGTGCCAGCAGGACAGGGGTTAATCAGCCCCAGCATTTT. The encoded protein is CASRTGVNQPQHF.